The TCR beta chain under discussion was sequenced for a study of blood T cells in healthy people across ages (dated by TCRdb to 2013 to 2016). Describing the broader study: In model experiments, roughly one uniquely barcoded TCR beta cDNA molecule per two T cells was captured by template switching. The donors were divided into four age groups: young (average about 16 years), middle-aged (about 39), aged (about 61) and long-lived (roughly 88). To avoid experimental bias, donors of different ages were randomly spread across the sequencing lanes. Age-related changes in TCR beta repertoire diversity were measured in the study by deep sequencing normalized with unique cDNA molecular identifiers. The study analyzed two additional independent replicas of 1 million unique cDNA reads from the same blood draw for two donors, one aged 18 to 29 and one aged 80 or older.

Notes on this clonotype: No antigen is known for it. A read error may explain this, as a much larger clone is one base away.

What the study reported, not specific to this receptor: Observed TCR beta diversity per million T cells fell roughly linearly with age, and a significant reduction was already apparent by age roughly 40. Donor CMV infection status was unknown, potentially confounding age-related changes in expanded clonotypes. Total diversity estimates from one million sequenced T cells were considered lower bounds and underestimates. Compared with the aged group, the long-lived group had more naive CD4+ T cells, fewer expanded clones and increased TCR diversity, suggesting age selection. Since profiling was done on bulk unsorted PBMCs, naive and antigen-experienced compartments could not be conclusively compared. There was a strong correlation between observed TCR beta diversity and the percentage of naive T cells measured by flow cytometry.

Donors were 35 to 40 systemically healthy Caucasian individuals from Russia aged roughly 6 to 95 years. Each donor gave about 9.8 milliliters of peripheral blood, drawn into EDTA-treated Vacutainer tubes. Ficoll-Paque density-gradient centrifugation was used to isolate PBMCs, with at least 7 million per sample. Total RNA was extracted from PBMCs with Trizol reagent, with at least 6 micrograms obtained per sample. The percentages of naive CD45RAhigh/CD27high T cells were determined by flow cytometry on a PBMC aliquot from every donor. From a lookup of the germline V gene (reference sequence), CDR1 and CDR2 are DFQATT and SNEGSKA. Measured from the cysteine to the phenylalanine, the CDR3 is 12 residues long. Of the read, only the CDR3 DNA is kept; its 36 bases are in frame from base 1. The method behind the library was 5' RACE. A second PCR of roughly 6 to 11 cycles was run with a J-beta primer mix and a sample-barcoded 5' primer. A template-switch 5' adaptor carrying 12 random nucleotides introduced a unique molecular identifier onto each TCR beta cDNA molecule. Each sample yielded at least 3 million CDR3-containing paired-end reads. The Mint cDNA synthesis kit, primed by a TRBC-specific oligonucleotide, was used to synthesize first-strand cDNA from all RNA. Following uracil-DNA glycosylase treatment, all cDNA underwent a first 18-cycle PCR with the universal primers M1SS and BC2_uni_R. Turning to the authors' computational methods: Normalization of each sample was performed by random selection of 1 million high-quality reads, each carrying a distinct molecular identifier. Instead of being binned into consensus sequences, reads with shared molecular identifiers were discarded. MiTCR, with a Q25 quality threshold and the strictest error-elimination algorithm, was used for CDR3 identification, clonotype clustering and error correction. A nonparametric unseen species model with Euler transformation was used to estimate a lower bound on total TCR beta diversity. Using fastp trimming at Q25 and MiXCR clonotype assembly, TCRdb reanalyzed the public sequencing data and kept in-frame beta chains. When rows share a CDR3 protein, they turn into one entry using the most common DNA and genes. What appears here as the V and J calls and clone size reflects TCRdb's work, not the paper's. The sample table shows some 1.8 million distinct CDR3 sequences, and roughly two fifths are seen once. The top ten hold 20% to 25% of the sample.

The sequencing input was blood. In this chain, TRBV20-1 is recombined with TRBJ2-5; the D gene is perhaps TRBD2, on 7 matching bases. This clonotype was obtained from a human donor in good health. The CDR3 amino acid sequence is: CRAEHRAREQYF. The sequenced DNA is TGCAGGGCTGAGCACAGGGCGCGGGAGCAGTACTTC.